A selection of T cell receptor beta chains follows, all from one sample in a study of blood T cells in healthy people across ages. In TCRdb, the 5' RACE reads were re-called with MiXCR into one record per CDR3 protein. The sample consists of about 800,000 distinct CDR3 sequences, 20% to 25% of them appearing once. This sample also belongs to another study, concerning T cells of mothers and their children.

Sequenced input: blood. The receptors were gathered from a boy younger than 18 in good health. The CDR3 runs from the conserved cysteine through the conserved F or W. Fields, in order: clone size, J gene, D gene, V gene, CDR3 DNA, CDR3 protein. The D gene is left open where the match is weak. Not all rows give a size; the values are once, few, many and, for expanded clones, a class.

abundance: few
j_gene: TRBJ2-7
d_gene: TRBD1
v_gene: TRBV28
CDR3nt: TGTGCCGGCAGTTTTTACCGGGACAGGGGGCATTACGAGCAGTACTTC
CDR3aa: CAGSFYRDRGHYEQYF

abundance: .
j_gene: TRBJ2-1
d_gene: .
v_gene: TRBV5-1
CDR3nt: TGCGCCAGCAGCTTCACAGGGGGGGGAAGCAATCAGCAGTTCTTC
CDR3aa: CASSFTGGGSNQQFF

abundance: .
j_gene: TRBJ2-1
d_gene: TRBD2
v_gene: TRBV29-1
CDR3nt: TGCAGCGTTGCTCGGGGGGTTCTAGAAAAGCAGTTCTTC
CDR3aa: CSVARGVLEKQFF

abundance: .
j_gene: TRBJ1-2
d_gene: TRBD1
v_gene: TRBV3-1
CDR3nt: TGTGCCAGCAGCGGGGGACAGGGAGTTGGTTATGGCTACACCTTC
CDR3aa: CASSGGQGVGYGYTF

abundance: .
j_gene: TRBJ2-1
d_gene: TRBD1
v_gene: TRBV9
CDR3nt: TGTGCCAGCAGCGATGCGGACAGGGTGTATGGGCAGTTCTTC
CDR3aa: CASSDADRVYGQFF

abundance: .
j_gene: TRBJ1-2
d_gene: TRBD1
v_gene: TRBV7-2
CDR3nt: TGTGCCAGCAGCTTAGGTGGGACAGCTCCAGGCTACACCTTC
CDR3aa: CASSLGGTAPGYTF

abundance: few
j_gene: TRBJ2-3
d_gene: TRBD2
v_gene: TRBV3-1
CDR3nt: TGTGCCAGCAGCCCACCCGGGAGGGGCACAGATACGCAGTATTTT
CDR3aa: CASSPPGRGTDTQYF

abundance: .
j_gene: TRBJ2-1
d_gene: .
v_gene: TRBV4-3
CDR3nt: TGCGCCAGCAGCCAAGATCCGGGGCCCTACAATGAGCAGTTCTTC
CDR3aa: CASSQDPGPYNEQFF

abundance: .
j_gene: TRBJ2-3
d_gene: .
v_gene: TRBV12-3/TRBV12-4
CDR3nt: TGTGCCAGCAGTTCCCATGACAACGGGGCCGACACAGATACGCAGTATTTT
CDR3aa: CASSSHDNGADTDTQYF

abundance: few
j_gene: TRBJ2-7
d_gene: TRBD1
v_gene: TRBV28
CDR3nt: TGTGCCACCTCTCCGGGACAGATGTACGAGCAGTACTTC
CDR3aa: CATSPGQMYEQYF

abundance: .
j_gene: TRBJ2-7
d_gene: .
v_gene: TRBV11-2
CDR3nt: TGTGCCAGCAGCTGGGGTGGGGGAACCGGCGAGCAGTACTTC
CDR3aa: CASSWGGGTGEQYF

abundance: few
j_gene: TRBJ2-1
d_gene: .
v_gene: TRBV7-9
CDR3nt: TGTGCCAGCAGCTCCCGACAAGTCCTAGACAATGAGCAGTTCTTC
CDR3aa: CASSSRQVLDNEQFF

abundance: .
j_gene: TRBJ2-6
d_gene: .
v_gene: TRBV5-1
CDR3nt: TGCGCCAGCAGCTTTGGGGCGAGTGGCTCTGGGGCCAACGTCCTGACTTTC
CDR3aa: CASSFGASGSGANVLTF

abundance: .
j_gene: TRBJ2-7
d_gene: TRBD2
v_gene: TRBV7-3
CDR3nt: TGTGCCAGCAGCCTCCCCTCGAGGGAGCGGGAGATGGACGAGCAGTACTTC
CDR3aa: CASSLPSREREMDEQYF

abundance: few
j_gene: TRBJ1-5
d_gene: TRBD1
v_gene: TRBV15
CDR3nt: TGTGCCACCAGCGAATACGGGACAGGGGGTAATCAGCCCCAGCATTTT
CDR3aa: CATSEYGTGGNQPQHF

abundance: .
j_gene: TRBJ2-2
d_gene: .
v_gene: TRBV3-1
CDR3nt: TGTGCCAGCAGCCGAGGACTCGGCAACACCGGGGAGCTGTTTTTT
CDR3aa: CASSRGLGNTGELFF

abundance: few
j_gene: TRBJ2-7
d_gene: .
v_gene: TRBV5-5
CDR3nt: TGTGCCAGCAGCCTTTTCGACTACGAGCAGTACTTC
CDR3aa: CASSLFDYEQYF

abundance: .
j_gene: TRBJ2-3
d_gene: .
v_gene: TRBV7-2
CDR3nt: TGTGCCAGCAGCGTTGGTAGATTTCCTTCTACGCAGTATTTT
CDR3aa: CASSVGRFPSTQYF

abundance: .
j_gene: TRBJ2-7
d_gene: .
v_gene: TRBV20-1
CDR3nt: TGCAGTGCCCTTCGGAGGGGTTGGGGCCACGAGCAGTACTTC
CDR3aa: CSALRRGWGHEQYF

abundance: .
j_gene: TRBJ1-1
d_gene: .
v_gene: TRBV29-1
CDR3nt: TGCAGCGTGTTCGAGATCACGAACACTGAAGCTTTCTTT
CDR3aa: CSVFEITNTEAFF

abundance: .
j_gene: TRBJ2-7
d_gene: .
v_gene: TRBV6-2/TRBV6-3
CDR3nt: TGTGCCAGCAGCCCCGCAACAGACTCCTACGAGCAGTACTTC
CDR3aa: CASSPATDSYEQYF

abundance: .
j_gene: TRBJ1-1
d_gene: TRBD1
v_gene: TRBV4-3
CDR3nt: TGCGCCAGCAGCCAAGATCCAGGGGGGAGCACTGAAGCTTTCTTT
CDR3aa: CASSQDPGGSTEAFF

abundance: few
j_gene: TRBJ2-5
d_gene: TRBD1
v_gene: TRBV20-1
CDR3nt: TGCAGTCCCCAAAACGGGCCCCAAGGGACAGCTAACAAAGAGACCCAGTACTTC
CDR3aa: CSPQNGPQGTANKETQYF

abundance: many
j_gene: TRBJ1-5
d_gene: .
v_gene: TRBV7-2
CDR3nt: TGTGCCAGCAGCTTCTTATCAGGGAATCAGCCCCAGCATTTT
CDR3aa: CASSFLSGNQPQHF

abundance: few
j_gene: TRBJ2-4
d_gene: .
v_gene: TRBV2
CDR3nt: TGTGCCAGCAGTGAAAGGTGGAGGGCAGCCAAAAACATTCAGTACTTC
CDR3aa: CASSERWRAAKNIQYF

abundance: few
j_gene: TRBJ2-5
d_gene: TRBD2
v_gene: TRBV15
CDR3nt: TGTGCCACCAGCAGAACAGGTGGGAGGGCGGAAGAGACCCAGTACTTC
CDR3aa: CATSRTGGRAEETQYF

abundance: few
j_gene: TRBJ1-2
d_gene: .
v_gene: TRBV18
CDR3nt: TGTGCCAGCTCACCATCAGGGGCGGCCTCCAACTATGGCTACACCTTC
CDR3aa: CASSPSGAASNYGYTF

abundance: .
j_gene: TRBJ1-2
d_gene: TRBD1
v_gene: TRBV12-3/TRBV12-4
CDR3nt: TGTGCCAGCAGTCGGGGACAGATTAACTATGGCTACACCTTC
CDR3aa: CASSRGQINYGYTF

abundance: few
j_gene: TRBJ1-2
d_gene: .
v_gene: TRBV12-3/TRBV12-4
CDR3nt: TGTGCCAGCAGTTTGGGGTATGGGGGAAGCTATGGCTACACCTTC
CDR3aa: CASSLGYGGSYGYTF

abundance: few
j_gene: TRBJ2-5
d_gene: .
v_gene: TRBV28
CDR3nt: TGTGCCAGCGGCCTTTATTCAGGGCAGTACTTC
CDR3aa: CASGLYSGQYF

abundance: .
j_gene: TRBJ2-3
d_gene: .
v_gene: TRBV27
CDR3nt: TGTGCCAGCAGTTTAGTATCCTTACAGGGAACAGATACGCAGTATTTT
CDR3aa: CASSLVSLQGTDTQYF

abundance: .
j_gene: TRBJ2-5
d_gene: TRBD1
v_gene: TRBV29-1
CDR3nt: TGCAGCGTCAAGGACAGGGTAGCCAGGGAGACCCAGTACTTC
CDR3aa: CSVKDRVARETQYF

abundance: .
j_gene: TRBJ2-7
d_gene: .
v_gene: TRBV27
CDR3nt: TGTGCCAGCAGTTTATCGGGGGGATTCGGCGAGCAGTACTTC
CDR3aa: CASSLSGGFGEQYF

abundance: .
j_gene: TRBJ2-1
d_gene: TRBD2
v_gene: TRBV27
CDR3nt: TGTGCCAGCAGACAAGCGGGAGCCCCTGCGGATGAGCAGTTCTTC
CDR3aa: CASRQAGAPADEQFF

abundance: few
j_gene: TRBJ2-7
d_gene: .
v_gene: TRBV6-6
CDR3nt: TGTGCCAGCAGTTACAGCGGCGGGACACCCACCGACGAGCAGTACTTC
CDR3aa: CASSYSGGTPTDEQYF

abundance: .
j_gene: TRBJ1-4
d_gene: .
v_gene: TRBV20-1
CDR3nt: TGCAGTGCTAGAGAGGCCGGGACCGGGGATGAAAAACTGTTTTTT
CDR3aa: CSAREAGTGDEKLFF

abundance: .
j_gene: TRBJ2-1
d_gene: .
v_gene: TRBV7-3
CDR3nt: TGTGCCAGCAGCTTAACGCAGAAAAGGGGGAGCTTTGAGCAGTTCTTC
CDR3aa: CASSLTQKRGSFEQFF

abundance: .
j_gene: TRBJ1-5
d_gene: .
v_gene: TRBV29-1
CDR3nt: TGCAGCGTTGAAAACGGGAGGGCACCAGATACGCAGCATTTT
CDR3aa: CSVENGRAPDTQHF

abundance: .
j_gene: TRBJ1-4
d_gene: TRBD1
v_gene: TRBV29-1
CDR3nt: TGCAGCATCCGGGACAGCTATGAAAAACTGTTTTTT
CDR3aa: CSIRDSYEKLFF

abundance: .
j_gene: TRBJ2-3
d_gene: .
v_gene: TRBV29-1
CDR3nt: TGCAGCGTTGTTACCACATACACAGATACGCAGTATTTT
CDR3aa: CSVVTTYTDTQYF

abundance: few
j_gene: TRBJ2-5
d_gene: .
v_gene: TRBV29-1
CDR3nt: TGCAGCGTTGTGGCTAGGGCGGAGACCCAGTACTTC
CDR3aa: CSVVARAETQYF

abundance: few
j_gene: TRBJ1-5
d_gene: .
v_gene: TRBV28
CDR3nt: TGTACCAGCAGTGTTTTGTTCGGCGGTCAGCCCCAGCATTTT
CDR3aa: CTSSVLFGGQPQHF

abundance: few
j_gene: TRBJ2-1
d_gene: TRBD2
v_gene: TRBV11-3
CDR3nt: TGTGCCAGCACCATGGACCCGGGACTAGGGGGAGATGAGCAGTTCTTC
CDR3aa: CASTMDPGLGGDEQFF

abundance: .
j_gene: TRBJ1-2
d_gene: .
v_gene: TRBV25-1
CDR3nt: TGTGCCAGCAGTGAGGGGGGCGACTTAAACTATGGCTACACCTTC
CDR3aa: CASSEGGDLNYGYTF

abundance: few
j_gene: TRBJ2-6
d_gene: .
v_gene: TRBV5-1
CDR3nt: TGCGCCAGCACTGTTGGCAGCACTTTCTCTGGGGCCAACGTCCTGACTTTC
CDR3aa: CASTVGSTFSGANVLTF

abundance: few
j_gene: TRBJ2-7
d_gene: TRBD1
v_gene: TRBV5-1
CDR3nt: TGCGCCAGCAGCTCCATCGCGGGACAGGGCGCCTACGAGCAGTACTTC
CDR3aa: CASSSIAGQGAYEQYF

abundance: .
j_gene: TRBJ2-5
d_gene: .
v_gene: TRBV9
CDR3nt: TGTGCCAGCAGCGTAGCCGATCTTGCGGGGATAGAGACCCAGTACTTC
CDR3aa: CASSVADLAGIETQYF